One and the same sample provided the 25 T cell receptor beta chains below, sequenced in a study of cytomegalovirus exposure and HLA in healthy donors. It was with 60 Vbeta and 13 Jbeta primers that the PCR ran. Method: immunoSEQ multiplex PCR; TCRdb's copy keeps in-frame clones and lacks some. The profile shows about 200,000 clones, roughly 80% of them singletons. Input material: PBMCs. The receptors shown here come from a man aged 25-45 years in good health and CMV-seronegative.

The chain combines TRBV9 with TRBJ1-6; TRBD1 is a possible D gene (6 bases). CDR3 length: 14 amino acids. Germline lookup yields CDR1 SGDLS and CDR2 YYNGEE. Trimming pared 1 base from V and 9 bases from J, leaving 11 bases between. CDR3: CASSVSGARSPLHF. CDR3 sequence (DNA): TGTGCCAGCAGCGTATCAGGGGCACGTTCACCCCTCCACTTT.

The chain combines TRBV7-9 with TRBJ1-6; D is unclear. V was clipped by 3 bases and J by 0 bases, with 12 bases between them. The germline V gene has CDR1 SEHNR and CDR2 FQNEAQ (reference sequence). The CDR3 runs to 17 residues. Written as DNA, the CDR3 is TGTGCCAGCAGCTTCAGCGACCTTAGCTCCTATAATTCACCCCTCCACTTT. Protein product: CASSFSDLSSYNSPLHF. Complete variable domain (other parts from reference TRBV7-9 and TRBJ1-6): DTGVSQNPRHKITKRGQNVTFRCDPISEHNRLYWYRQTLGQGPEFLTYFQNEAQLEKSRLLSDRFSAERPKGSFSTLEIQRTEQGDSAMYLCASSFSDLSSYNSPLHFGNGTRLTVT.

The CDR3 region is CASSRQVSNYGYTF. The DNA of the CDR3 is TGTGCCAGCAGTCGACAGGTATCTAACTATGGCTACACCTTC. This chain links TRBV28 with TRBJ1-2, with D tentatively TRBD1 (6 bases). The CDR3 is 14 residues long. In germline, CDR1 is MDHEN, CDR2 SYDVKM. V was trimmed by 5 bases and J by 0 bases, leaving 10 bases between them.

This clone was observed a few times. In DNA, the CDR3 is TGTGCCTATCCCGGGACAGGGGGCATGGATACGCAGTATTTT. Translation gives CAYPGTGGMDTQYF. The chain joins TRBV7-9 to TRBJ2-3; the match to TRBD1 covers 12 bases. The V segment lost 11 bases and the J segment 6 bases; nucleotides outside the gene matches: 9. Germline CDR1 and CDR2: SEHNR and FQNEAQ (reference sequence). CDR3 length: 14 residues.

This clone occurred a few times. This chain joins TRBV9 and TRBJ2-2; maybe TRBD1 (7 bases). The CDR3 is 13 amino acids. Germline values: CDR1 SGDLS, CDR2 YYNGEE. With 3 bases removed from V and 5 bases from J, the gap between germline ends came to 8 bases. CDR3 region: CASSAGGTGELFF. CDR3 DNA: TGTGCCAGCAGCGCAGGGGGGACCGGGGAGCTGTTTTTT.

V and J are TRBV6-5 and TRBJ1-2, with 7 bases that match TRBD1. The CDR3 consists of 15 residues. Germline V gene sequence: CDR1 MNHEY, CDR2 SVGAGI. After removal of 4 bases from V and 2 bases from J, the junction contained 7 bases not matched to a gene. CDR3 nucleotides: TGTGCCAGCAGTTCGCCCGGGACAGCCAACTATGGCTACACCTTC. Its translation is CASSSPGTANYGYTF.

The V call is TRBV9, the J call TRBJ1-2, with 9 bases lining up with TRBD1. Looked up from germline, CDR1 is SGDLS and CDR2 is YYNGEE. This CDR3 is built from 12 residues. Unmatched junction bases numbered 3, after V lost 5 bases and J lost 7 bases. CDR3 bases: TGTGCCAGCAGACAGGGGGCATCTGGCTACACCTTC. Translating it yields CASRQGASGYTF.

This CDR3 reads CASSFGTGTLSTNEKLFF. DNA for the CDR3: TGCGCCAGCAGCTTCGGGACAGGGACCCTATCAACTAATGAAAAACTGTTTTTT. V and J are TRBV5-1 and TRBJ1-4; 9 nucleotides align to TRBD1. The CDR3 sequence is 18 residues long. The V gene's germline CDR1 is SGHRS and CDR2 YFSETQ. V was clipped by 2 bases and J by 0 bases; unmatched bases: 8.

V usage is TRBV7-2 and J usage is TRBJ1-6; 7 bases match TRBD1. Germline V gives CDR1 SGHTA, CDR2 FQGNSA. The V segment lost 4 bases and the J segment 6 bases; nucleotides outside the gene matches: 6. This CDR3 contains 15 residues. The CDR3 DNA reads as TGTGCCAGCAGCTCCTCAGGGGGAGGTAATTCACCCCTCCACTTT. Protein product: CASSSSGGGNSPLHF.

Here the CDR3 DNA reads TGCGCCAGCAGCTGGGCGGGGGGGATAAGCTCCTACGAGCAGTACTTC. This encodes CASSWAGGISSYEQYF. The V gene is TRBV5-1, the J gene TRBJ2-5, with 9 bases identical to TRBD2. The J call may be wrong; the DNA end is better matched by TRBJ2-7. This CDR3 is built from 16 residues. The germline CDR1 and CDR2 sequences are SGHRS and YFSETQ.

This rearrangement joins TRBV5-1 to TRBJ1-2, with TRBD1 matching over 7 bases. CDR3 length: 15 residues. Trimming took 1 base from V and 2 from J; bases not matched to a gene: 5. CDR1 and CDR2 (germline): SGHRS, YFSETQ. In DNA form, the CDR3 reads TGCGCCAGCAGCTTGCCCACAGGGGCGAACTATGGCTACACCTTC. Translated, it gives CASSLPTGANYGYTF.

This chain links TRBV5-1 with TRBJ1-2, with 8 bases lining up with TRBD1. CDR1 SGHRS and CDR2 YFSETQ come from the germline V gene. There are 15 residues in the CDR3. J lost 5 bases, V lost 2 bases, and 8 bases had no gene match. DNA for the CDR3: TGCGCCAGCAGCTTACTGACAGGGGACGTTTATGGCTACACCTTC. It is translated as CASSLLTGDVYGYTF.

The gene calls are TRBV6-5 and TRBJ1-1, with a weak D call TRBD1 (5 bases). The germline V gene has CDR1 MNHEY and CDR2 SVGAGI. The CDR3 has 13 residues. V shed 2 bases and J shed 6 bases, with 10 bases lying between them. CDR3 nucleotide sequence: TGTGCCAGCAGTTACGAGGGAGGGGCTGAAGCTTTCTTT. Protein sequence: CASSYEGGAEAFF.

This clone has more than one count but fewer than ten. V usage is TRBV5-1 and J usage is TRBJ2-2; D call uncertain. CDR3 length: 18 amino acids. Germline values: CDR1 SGHRS, CDR2 YFSETQ. V was shortened by 0 bases and J by 5 bases, with 20 bases between the two germline ends. The chain's CDR3 is CASSLGSLPALRTGELFF. The CDR3 nucleotides read TGCGCCAGCAGCTTGGGGTCCTTACCCGCCTTGAGGACCGGGGAGCTGTTTTTT.

The J gene is TRBJ1-3, the V gene TRBV7-2; 8 bases align to TRBD1. V trimming: 5 bases; J trimming: 0 bases; junction bases outside the gene matches: 6. CDR1 is SGHTA and CDR2 is FQGNSA in the germline V gene. This CDR3 has 16 residues. Here the CDR3 reads CASSPRQGFSGNTIYF. CDR3 sequence (DNA): TGTGCCAGCAGCCCTCGACAGGGGTTCTCTGGAAACACCATATATTTT.

The chain recombines TRBV5-1 with TRBJ2-3, with D possibly matching TRBD2 (6 bases). V was clipped by 4 bases and J by 9 bases, with 12 bases between them. The CDR3 is made up of 12 amino acids. Germline V gene lookup returns CDR1 SGHRS and CDR2 YFSETQ. CDR3 sequence reads: CASSRGLRTQYF. CDR3 in DNA: TGCGCCAGCAGCCGGGGACTCAGAACGCAGTATTTT.

V is TRBV15 and J is TRBJ2-3, with D maybe TRBD2 (5 bases). The germline V and J ends were trimmed by 6 bases and 10 bases, with 17 bases remaining between them. Looked up from germline, CDR1 is LNHNV and CDR2 is YYDKDF (reference sequence). This CDR3 has 13 amino acids. This CDR3 reads CATSMKREQPQYF. The DNA for the CDR3 is TGTGCCACCAGTATGAAAAGGGAGCAACCGCAGTATTTT.

The gene calls are TRBV14 and TRBJ2-7; D is unresolved. V lost 8 bases and J 2 bases, leaving 7 bases between the germline ends. CDR1 and CDR2 (germline): SGHDN, FVKESK. The CDR3 totals 11 residues. Here the CDR3 DNA reads TGTGCCAGCTCCGACACCTACGAGCAGTACTTC. It specifies CASSDTYEQYF.

This clone appeared a few times. The chain carries TRBV28 and TRBJ2-5, with 9 bases fitting TRBD2. The V segment lost 2 bases and the J segment 3 bases; nucleotides outside the gene matches: 10. Germline V gene sequence: CDR1 MDHEN, CDR2 SYDVKM. This CDR3 has 17 residues. The DNA of the CDR3 is TGTGCCAGCAGTTTACACGCGGGGGGGCGTGGCGAAGAGACCCAGTACTTC. This translates into CASSLHAGGRGEETQYF.

The V call is TRBV19, the J call TRBJ1-2, with unresolved D. This CDR3 is built from 17 residues. The V gene lost 3 bases and the J gene lost 4 bases, with 21 bases spanning the gap. Germline CDR1 and CDR2: LNHDA and SQIVND (reference sequence). CDR3 protein: CASSMATKDLELYGYTF. CDR3 coding DNA: TGTGCCAGTAGTATGGCCACAAAAGACCTAGAACTCTATGGCTACACCTTC. Complete variable domain (other parts from reference TRBV19 and TRBJ1-2): DGGITQSPKYLFRKEGQNVTLSCEQNLNHDAMYWYRQDPGQGLRLIYYSQIVNDFQKGDIAEGYSVSREKKESFPLTVTSAQKNPTAFYLCASSMATKDLELYGYTFGSGTRLTVV.

The chain combines TRBV4-1 with TRBJ1-6, with 10 bases aligning to TRBD1. The V and J ends lost 0 bases and 7 bases, in that order; junction bases with no gene match: 12. This CDR3 comprises 19 residues. Germline V gives CDR1 MGHRA, CDR2 YSYEKL. The CDR3: CASSQEVAMGQGNNSPLHF. In DNA, the CDR3 is TGCGCCAGCAGCCAAGAAGTCGCCATGGGACAGGGGAACAATTCACCCCTCCACTTT.

This clone was counted once. The chain couples TRBV6-5 to TRBJ1-2, with D maybe TRBD1 (5 bases). Germline values: CDR1 MNHEY, CDR2 SVGAGI. The CDR3 covers 14 residues. V was trimmed by 4 bases and J by 4 bases, leaving 13 bases between them. The chain's CDR3 is CASSFGGATYGYTF. CDR3 in DNA: TGTGCCAGCAGTTTCGGAGGGGCCACCTATGGCTACACCTTC.

J is TRBJ1-2 and V is TRBV27; D unclear. Between the trimmed V and J ends, which lost 6 bases and 0 bases, there was a span of 11 bases. The CDR3 is 14 residues long. CDR1 MNHEY and CDR2 SMNVEV come from the germline V gene (reference sequence). CDR3 sequence reads: CASSGRGANYGYTF. The CDR3 bases are TGTGCCAGCAGCGGGCGGGGAGCTAACTATGGCTACACCTTC.

The chain links TRBV19 to TRBJ2-7, with 9 bases identical to TRBD1. Trimming cost V 5 bases and J 5 bases; bases outside gene matches: 4. Germline values: CDR1 LNHDA, CDR2 SQIVND (reference sequence). The CDR3 sequence is 13 residues long. The DNA for the CDR3 is TGTGCCAGTAGTTTACAGGGGGCCAACGAGCAGTACTTC. This encodes CASSLQGANEQYF.

The rearrangement joins TRBV9 to TRBJ1-2, with TRBD1 matching over 9 bases. The CDR3 contains 14 residues. Germline V gene sequence: CDR1 SGDLS, CDR2 YYNGEE. Trimming took 3 bases from V and 7 from J; bases not matched to a gene: 7. This CDR3 is CASSATGGTGGYTF. For the CDR3, the DNA is TGTGCCAGCAGCGCGACAGGGGGTACGGGTGGCTACACCTTC.